This T cell receptor beta chain was retrieved from a study of cytomegalovirus exposure and HLA in healthy donors. Notes on the study in general: The investigators catalogued 150 or so TCR beta chains as cytomegalovirus-associated.

CDR1 and CDR2 (germline): MNHEY, SVGAGI. This CDR3 comprises 14 residues. The V end was cut by 2 bases, the J end by 6 bases, with 13 bases between. Comment on this clone: No antigen is known for it. Other DNA sequences from this sample encode an identical CDR3 as well.

With 60 Vbeta and 13 Jbeta primers, the PCR was carried out. The protocol was immunoSEQ multiplex PCR, while the TCRdb copy is restricted to in-frame clones and leaves out a portion. The data show 280,000 or so clones, over 85% seen once. This clonotype was obtained from a woman under 30 in good health and CMV-seronegative. The rearrangement joins TRBV6-5 to TRBJ1-2; tentative D call: TRBD1 (5 bases). What was sequenced was PBMCs. The CDR3 is CASSYGGGSNGYTF. CDR3 DNA sequence: TGTGCCAGCAGTTACGGGGGGGGAAGCAATGGCTACACCTTC.